A single T cell receptor (beta chain) is shown here with its context. Its antigen is still unknown. The CDR3 loop spans 15 amino acids. CDR1 SGDLS and CDR2 YYNGEE come from the germline V gene. V was shortened by 3 bases and J by 6 bases, with 16 bases between the two germline ends. The data originate from a study of T cell repertoires in cytomegalovirus infection. Overall study results and limits: The response measured ex vivo was dominated by TCR beta clonotypes (HLA-C-restricted and CMV-specific).

Each CDR3 protein gets one entry after TCRdb re-called the reads with MiXCR. The table records roughly 630,000 distinct CDR3 sequences, 20% to 25% of them present only once. The receptor comes from a human donor in good health (CMV status not recorded). Some clones in this sample may be carry-over from other donors' samples. Sequencing used CD8+ T cells from PBMCs. The V gene is TRBV9, the J gene TRBJ2-1; no firm D call. The CDR3 reads CASSASPSIVNEQFF. The DNA of the CDR3 is TGTGCCAGCAGCGCCTCTCCCTCGATAGTCAATGAGCAGTTCTTC.